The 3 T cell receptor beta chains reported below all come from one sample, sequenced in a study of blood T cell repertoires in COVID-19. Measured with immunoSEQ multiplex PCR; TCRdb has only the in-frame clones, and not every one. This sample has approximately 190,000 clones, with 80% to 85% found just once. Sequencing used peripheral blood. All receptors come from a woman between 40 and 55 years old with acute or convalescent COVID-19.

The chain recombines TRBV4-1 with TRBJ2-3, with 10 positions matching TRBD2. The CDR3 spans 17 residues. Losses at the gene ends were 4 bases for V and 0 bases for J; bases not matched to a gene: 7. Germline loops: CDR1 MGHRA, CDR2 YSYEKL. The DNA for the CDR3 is TGCGCCAGCAGCCTCAGCGGGGGGGCGGTGAGCACAGATACGCAGTATTTT. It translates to CASSLSGGAVSTDTQYF.

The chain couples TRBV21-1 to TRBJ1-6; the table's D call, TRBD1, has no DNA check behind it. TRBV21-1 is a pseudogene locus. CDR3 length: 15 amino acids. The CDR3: CASSQGGPYNSPLHF. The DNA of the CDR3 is TGTGCCAGCAGCCAGGGGGGCCCATATAATTCACCCCTCCACTTT.

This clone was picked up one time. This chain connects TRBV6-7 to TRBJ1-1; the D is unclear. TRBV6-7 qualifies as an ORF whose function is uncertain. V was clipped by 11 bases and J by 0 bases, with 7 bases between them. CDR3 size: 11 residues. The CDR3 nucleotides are TGTGCCTGTTCGGTGAACACTGAAGCTTTCTTT. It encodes CACSVNTEAFF.